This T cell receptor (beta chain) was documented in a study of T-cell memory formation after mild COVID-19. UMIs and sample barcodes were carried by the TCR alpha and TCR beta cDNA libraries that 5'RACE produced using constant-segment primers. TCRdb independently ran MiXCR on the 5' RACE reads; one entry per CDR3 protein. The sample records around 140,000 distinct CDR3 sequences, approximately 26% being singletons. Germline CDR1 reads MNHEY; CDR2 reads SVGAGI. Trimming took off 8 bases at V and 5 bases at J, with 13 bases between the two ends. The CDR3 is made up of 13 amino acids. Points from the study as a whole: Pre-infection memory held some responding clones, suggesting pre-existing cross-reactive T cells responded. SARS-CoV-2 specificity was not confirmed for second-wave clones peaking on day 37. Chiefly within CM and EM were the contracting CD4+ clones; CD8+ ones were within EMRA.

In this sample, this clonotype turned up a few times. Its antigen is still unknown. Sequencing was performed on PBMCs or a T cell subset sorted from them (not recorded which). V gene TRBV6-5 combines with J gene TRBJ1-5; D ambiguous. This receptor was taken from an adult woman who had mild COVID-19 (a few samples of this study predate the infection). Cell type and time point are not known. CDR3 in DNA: TGTGCCAGCGGTGCAGACAACCATCAGCCCCAGCATTTT. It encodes CASGADNHQPQHF.